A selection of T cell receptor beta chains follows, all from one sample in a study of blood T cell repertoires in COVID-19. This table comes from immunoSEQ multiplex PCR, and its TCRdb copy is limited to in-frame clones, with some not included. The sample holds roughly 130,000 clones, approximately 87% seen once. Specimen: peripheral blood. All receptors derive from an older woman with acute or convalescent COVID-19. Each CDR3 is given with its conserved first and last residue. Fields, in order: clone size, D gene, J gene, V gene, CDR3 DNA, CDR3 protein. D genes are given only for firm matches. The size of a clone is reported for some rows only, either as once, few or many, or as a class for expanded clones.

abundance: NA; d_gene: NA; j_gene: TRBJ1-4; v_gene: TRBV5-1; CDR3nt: TGCGCCAGCAGCTTGTCAGGGGCAACTAATGAAAAACTGTTTTTT; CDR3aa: CASSLSGATNEKLFF
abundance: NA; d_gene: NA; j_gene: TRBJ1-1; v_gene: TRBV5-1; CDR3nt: TGCGCCAGCAGCTTGGCCACAGGAGCTTACACTGAAGCTTTCTTT; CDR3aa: CASSLATGAYTEAFF
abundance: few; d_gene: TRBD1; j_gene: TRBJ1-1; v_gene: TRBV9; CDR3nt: TGTGCCAGCACTCCCGACAGGGTCGGCACTGAAGCTTTCTTT; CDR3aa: CASTPDRVGTEAFF
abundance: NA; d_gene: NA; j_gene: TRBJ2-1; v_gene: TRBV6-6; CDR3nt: TGTGCCAGCCGGGGTTATTTAGAAGAGCAGTTCTTC; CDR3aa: CASRGYLEEQFF
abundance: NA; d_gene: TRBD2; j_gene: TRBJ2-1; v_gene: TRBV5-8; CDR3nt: TGTGCCAGCAGCGATAATGTCGTAGCGGGAGTCAGAGAGCAGTTCTTC; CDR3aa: CASSDNVVAGVREQFF
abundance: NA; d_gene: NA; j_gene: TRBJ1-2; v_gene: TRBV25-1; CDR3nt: TGTGCCAGCAGTGAAAGGGGCTGGGGCTACACCTTC; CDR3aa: CASSERGWGYTF
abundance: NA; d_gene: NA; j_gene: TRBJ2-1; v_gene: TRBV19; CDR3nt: TGTGCCAGTAGAGGGGTAAATGAGCAGTTCTTC; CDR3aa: CASRGVNEQFF
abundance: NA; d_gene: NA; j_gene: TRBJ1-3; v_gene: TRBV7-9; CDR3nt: TGTGCCAGCAGCTACCCGGGTCGGGCTGGAAACACCATATATTTT; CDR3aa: CASSYPGRAGNTIYF
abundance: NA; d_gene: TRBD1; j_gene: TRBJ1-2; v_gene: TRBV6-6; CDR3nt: TGTGCCAGCAGCAGCCGGGACAGTCACTATGGCTACACCTTC; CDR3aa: CASSSRDSHYGYTF
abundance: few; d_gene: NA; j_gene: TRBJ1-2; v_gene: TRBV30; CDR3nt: TGTGCCTGGACTCTTCGAGGGCGCTTCTATGGCTACACCTTC; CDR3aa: CAWTLRGRFYGYTF
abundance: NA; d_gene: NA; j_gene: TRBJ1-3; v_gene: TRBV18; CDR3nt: TGTGCCAGCTCACCTAGGATAGACAGCCTCCACTCTGGAAACACCATATATTTT; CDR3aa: CASSPRIDSLHSGNTIYF
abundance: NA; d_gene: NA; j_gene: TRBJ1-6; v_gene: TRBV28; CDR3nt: TGTGCCAGCAGTTTAGCAGGGTTTATTAATTCACCCCTCCACTTT; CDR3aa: CASSLAGFINSPLHF
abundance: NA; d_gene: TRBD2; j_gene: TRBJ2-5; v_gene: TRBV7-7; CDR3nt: TGTGCTAGCAGCCTACGACTAGCGGGAGGCCTCAACCAAGAGACCCAGTACTTC; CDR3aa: CASSLRLAGGLNQETQYF
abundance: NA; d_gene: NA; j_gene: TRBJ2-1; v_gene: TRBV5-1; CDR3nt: TGCGCCAGCAGCCGAGGGGGCAATGAGCAGTTCTTC; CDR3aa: CASSRGGNEQFF
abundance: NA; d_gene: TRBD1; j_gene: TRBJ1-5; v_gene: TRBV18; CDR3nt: TGTGCCAGCTCCCAAGGGACAGGGGGCGATTGGAGCAATCAGCCCCAGCATTTT; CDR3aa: CASSQGTGGDWSNQPQHF
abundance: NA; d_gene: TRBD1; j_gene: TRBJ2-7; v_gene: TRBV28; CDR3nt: TGTGCCAGCAGTTCAGGGGGCATGGGCTCCTACGAGCAGTACTTC; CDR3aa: CASSSGGMGSYEQYF
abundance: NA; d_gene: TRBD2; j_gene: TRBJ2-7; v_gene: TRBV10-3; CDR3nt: TGTGGGATTGGACTAGCGGGAGTCGGACAGTACTTC; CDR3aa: CGIGLAGVGQYF
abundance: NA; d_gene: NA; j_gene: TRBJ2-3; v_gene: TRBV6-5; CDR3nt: TGTGCCAGCAGGACGGGGGCAGATACGCAGTATTTT; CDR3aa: CASRTGADTQYF
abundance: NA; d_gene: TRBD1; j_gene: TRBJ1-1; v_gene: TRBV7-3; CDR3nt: TGTGCCAGCAGTGGACAGGCAGAAGGAACTGAAGCTTTCTTT; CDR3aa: CASSGQAEGTEAFF
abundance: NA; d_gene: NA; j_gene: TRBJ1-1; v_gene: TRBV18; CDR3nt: TGTGCCAGCTCACCAGACAGGACTTTGATGACTGAAGCTTTCTTT; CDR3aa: CASSPDRTLMTEAFF
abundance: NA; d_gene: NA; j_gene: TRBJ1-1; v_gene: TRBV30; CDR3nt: TGTGCCTGGACAAGGGGGGGGACTGAAGCTTTCTTT; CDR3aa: CAWTRGGTEAFF
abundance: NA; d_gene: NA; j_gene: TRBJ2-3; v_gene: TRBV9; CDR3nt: TGTGCCAGCAGCGCCCCTCAAGGGGCTTTCACAGATACGCAGTATTTT; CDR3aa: CASSAPQGAFTDTQYF
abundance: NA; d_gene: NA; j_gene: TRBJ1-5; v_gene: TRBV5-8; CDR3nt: TGTGCCAGCAGCGAGAGGGTGTATCAGCCCCAGCATTTT; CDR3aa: CASSERVYQPQHF
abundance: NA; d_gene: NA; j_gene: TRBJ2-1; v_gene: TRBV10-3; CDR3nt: TGTGCCATCAGCCCTGGGACTGGGAGCAATGAGCAGTTCTTC; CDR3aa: CAISPGTGSNEQFF
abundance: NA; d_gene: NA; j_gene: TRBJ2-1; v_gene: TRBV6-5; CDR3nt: TGTGCCAGCAGCCATAAATCTAGTGCTAATGAGCAGTTCTTC; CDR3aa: CASSHKSSANEQFF
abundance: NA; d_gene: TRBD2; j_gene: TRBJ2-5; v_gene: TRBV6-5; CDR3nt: TGTGCCAGCAGTTGGACTACCGGGACTAGGAGGGAGACCCAGTACTTC; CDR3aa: CASSWTTGTRRETQYF
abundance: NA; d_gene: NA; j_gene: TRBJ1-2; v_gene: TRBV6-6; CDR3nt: TGTGCCAGCAGTCCGATCCAGGGAAATGGCTACACCTTC; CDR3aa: CASSPIQGNGYTF